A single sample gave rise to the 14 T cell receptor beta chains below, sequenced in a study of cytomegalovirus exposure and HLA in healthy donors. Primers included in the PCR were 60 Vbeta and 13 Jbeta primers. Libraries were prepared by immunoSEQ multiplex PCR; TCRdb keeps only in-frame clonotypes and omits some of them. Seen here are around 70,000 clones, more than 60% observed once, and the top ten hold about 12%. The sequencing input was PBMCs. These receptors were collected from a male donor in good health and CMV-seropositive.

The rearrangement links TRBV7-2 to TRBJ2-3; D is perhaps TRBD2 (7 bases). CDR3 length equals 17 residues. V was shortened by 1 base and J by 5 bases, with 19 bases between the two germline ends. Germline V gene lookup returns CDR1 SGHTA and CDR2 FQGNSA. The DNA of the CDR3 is TGTGCCAGCAGCTTAGGGGCGGCCGGGGGGCCCTTAGATACGCAGTATTTT. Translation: CASSLGAAGGPLDTQYF. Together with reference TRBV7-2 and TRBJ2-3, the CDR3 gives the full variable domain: GAGVSQSPSNKVTEKGKDVELRCDPISGHTALYWYRQSLGQGLEFLIYFQGNSAPDKSGLPSDRFSAERTGGSVSTLTIQRTQQEDSAVYLCASSLGAAGGPLDTQYFGPGTRLTVL.

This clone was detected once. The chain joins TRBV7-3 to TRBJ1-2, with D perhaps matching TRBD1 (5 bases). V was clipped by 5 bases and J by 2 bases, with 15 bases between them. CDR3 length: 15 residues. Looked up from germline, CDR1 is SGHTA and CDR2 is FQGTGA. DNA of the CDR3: TGTGCCAGCAGCCTAATAGGGGCAGGGAACTATGGCTACACCTTC. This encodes CASSLIGAGNYGYTF.

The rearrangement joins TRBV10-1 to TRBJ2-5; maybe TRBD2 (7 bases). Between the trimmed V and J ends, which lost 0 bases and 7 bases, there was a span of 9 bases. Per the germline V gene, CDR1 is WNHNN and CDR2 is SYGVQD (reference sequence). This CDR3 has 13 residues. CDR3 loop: CASSESRGATQYF. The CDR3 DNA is TGCGCCAGCAGTGAGTCTCGGGGGGCGACCCAGTACTTC.

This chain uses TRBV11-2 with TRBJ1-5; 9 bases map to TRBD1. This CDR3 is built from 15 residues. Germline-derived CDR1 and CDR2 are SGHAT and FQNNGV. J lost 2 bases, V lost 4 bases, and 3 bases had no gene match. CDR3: CASSSQGAGNQPQHF. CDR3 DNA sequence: TGTGCCAGCAGCTCACAGGGGGCCGGCAATCAGCCCCAGCATTTT.

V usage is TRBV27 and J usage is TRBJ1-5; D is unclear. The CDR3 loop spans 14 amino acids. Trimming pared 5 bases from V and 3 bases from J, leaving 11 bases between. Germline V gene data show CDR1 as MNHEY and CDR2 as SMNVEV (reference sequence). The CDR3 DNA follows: TGTGCCAGCAGTCATGAGGCCCTCAATCAGCCCCAGCATTTT. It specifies CASSHEALNQPQHF.

CDR3 in amino acids: CASSRRTQGREQFF. The CDR3 bases are TGTGCCAGCAGCCGAAGAACACAGGGCAGAGAGCAGTTCTTC. This chain connects TRBV9 to TRBJ2-1; possible D gene TRBD1, 6 bases. The CDR3 runs to 14 residues. CDR1 is SGDLS, CDR2 YYNGEE, per germline. The V gene lost 4 bases and the J gene lost 10 bases, with 18 bases spanning the gap.

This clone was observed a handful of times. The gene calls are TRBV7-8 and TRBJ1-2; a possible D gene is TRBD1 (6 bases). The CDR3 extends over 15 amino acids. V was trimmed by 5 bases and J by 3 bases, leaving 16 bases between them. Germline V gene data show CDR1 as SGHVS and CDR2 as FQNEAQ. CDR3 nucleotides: TGTGCCAGCAGCCTCAGCTTGACAGGAGACTATGGCTACACCTTC. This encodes CASSLSLTGDYGYTF.

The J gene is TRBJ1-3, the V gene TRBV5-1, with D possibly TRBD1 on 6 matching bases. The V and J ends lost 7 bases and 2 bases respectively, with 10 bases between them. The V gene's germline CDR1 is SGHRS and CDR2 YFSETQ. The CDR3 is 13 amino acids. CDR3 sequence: CASGGGTGNTIYF. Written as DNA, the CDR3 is TGCGCCAGCGGGGGGGGCACTGGAAACACCATATATTTT.

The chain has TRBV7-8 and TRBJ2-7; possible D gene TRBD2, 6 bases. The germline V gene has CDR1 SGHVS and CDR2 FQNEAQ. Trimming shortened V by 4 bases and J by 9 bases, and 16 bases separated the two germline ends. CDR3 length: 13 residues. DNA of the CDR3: TGTGCCAGCAGCTCCCGGGGGTTAGCTGTGCAGTACTTC. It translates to CASSSRGLAVQYF.

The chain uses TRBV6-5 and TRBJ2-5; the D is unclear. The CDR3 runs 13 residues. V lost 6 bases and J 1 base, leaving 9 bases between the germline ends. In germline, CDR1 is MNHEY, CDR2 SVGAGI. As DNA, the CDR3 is TGTGCCAGCAGCCCCGCGGTCCAAGAGACCCAGTACTTC. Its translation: CASSPAVQETQYF.

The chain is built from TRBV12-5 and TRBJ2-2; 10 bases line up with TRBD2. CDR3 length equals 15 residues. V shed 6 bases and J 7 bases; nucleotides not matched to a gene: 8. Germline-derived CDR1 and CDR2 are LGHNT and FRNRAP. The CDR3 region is CASGLLAGFSGELFF. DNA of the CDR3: TGTGCTAGTGGCTTACTAGCGGGATTTAGCGGGGAGCTGTTTTTT.

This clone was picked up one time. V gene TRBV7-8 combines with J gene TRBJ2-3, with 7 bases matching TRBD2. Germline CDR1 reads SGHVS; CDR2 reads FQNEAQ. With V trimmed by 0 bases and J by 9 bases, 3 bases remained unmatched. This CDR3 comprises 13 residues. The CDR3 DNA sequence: TGTGCCAGCAGCTTAGCGGGGCGGGGGACGCAGTATTTT. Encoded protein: CASSLAGRGTQYF.

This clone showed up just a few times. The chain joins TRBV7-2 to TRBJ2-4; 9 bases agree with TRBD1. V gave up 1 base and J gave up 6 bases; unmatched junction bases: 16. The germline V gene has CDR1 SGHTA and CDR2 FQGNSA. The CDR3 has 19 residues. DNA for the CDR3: TGTGCCAGCAGCTTAGGAGCCGGGACAGGGTTGGGTCGGGGAAACATTCAGTACTTC. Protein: CASSLGAGTGLGRGNIQYF.

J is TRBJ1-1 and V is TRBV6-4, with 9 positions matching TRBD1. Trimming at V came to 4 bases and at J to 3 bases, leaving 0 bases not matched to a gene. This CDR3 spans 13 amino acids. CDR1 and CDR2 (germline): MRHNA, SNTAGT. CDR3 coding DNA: TGTGCCAGCAGTGGGACAGGGGACACTGAAGCTTTCTTT. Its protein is CASSGTGDTEAFF.